A selection of T cell receptor beta chains follows, all from one sample in a study of post-analysis software for immune sequencing data. TCRdb itself ran the PCR reads through MiXCR, one entry per CDR3 protein. The sample gives 380,000 or so distinct CDR3 sequences, about a third of which show up once; over 10% is in the top ten. Sequenced: blood. The source of these receptors is a girl between 10 and 17 years old with multiple sclerosis. Both conserved end residues are part of each CDR3. Each record gives: D gene, J gene, clone size, V gene, CDR3 DNA, CDR3 protein. The D gene is left open where the match is weak. Not every row has a clone size; where given, it reads once, few, many or a size class.

TRBD2,TRBJ2-5,.,TRBV6-5,TGTGCCACCGTAGCCGGGGGGGCCGGGGAGACCCAGTACTTC,CATVAGGAGETQYF
TRBD2,TRBJ2-7,.,TRBV12-3/TRBV12-4,TGTGCCAGCAGTCCCGGACTAGCGAACATGAACGAGCAGTACTTC,CASSPGLANMNEQYF
.,TRBJ1-1,once,TRBV15,TGTGCCACCAGCGGCATTGACCTGGGAGCTTTCTTT,CATSGIDLGAFF
.,TRBJ2-7,few,TRBV5-1,TGCGCCAGCAGCTTGGTAGACGGCCCCTCCTACGAGCAGTACTTC,CASSLVDGPSYEQYF
.,TRBJ1-1,few,TRBV7-9,TGTGCCAGCAGCTTTAATGTCGGTTACCCGGTGGACACTGAAGCTTTCTTT,CASSFNVGYPVDTEAFF
.,TRBJ2-7,many,TRBV7-8,TGTGCCAGCAGTCCGGGGGGCCGGGGCGAGCAGTACTTC,CASSPGGRGEQYF
TRBD1,TRBJ2-2,.,TRBV5-1,TGCGCCAGCACTCCGGGACAGCCAACCGGGGAGCTGTTTTTT,CASTPGQPTGELFF
TRBD1,TRBJ2-7,.,TRBV3-1,TGTGCCAGCAGCGGGGGACAGGGGAGCTCCTACGAGCAGTACTTC,CASSGGQGSSYEQYF
.,TRBJ1-4,few,TRBV5-1,TGCGCCAGCAGCTTGACTCAGGGTGGATCTAATGAAAAACTGTTTTTT,CASSLTQGGSNEKLFF
.,TRBJ2-7,.,TRBV7-2,TGTGCCAGCAGCTTAGGAGCCACCCCCTACGAGCAGTACTTC,CASSLGATPYEQYF
TRBD1,TRBJ2-3,.,TRBV7-9,TGTGCCAGCAGCTCCGAGCGTCGGGGACAGAGGATAACAGATACGCAGTATTTT,CASSSERRGQRITDTQYF
TRBD2,TRBJ2-7,many,TRBV30,TGTGCCTGGAGTGGGGGGGGCTACGAGCAGTACTTC,CAWSGGGYEQYF
TRBD2,TRBJ2-4,.,TRBV20-1,TGCAGTGCTGGAATAAGCGGGGATTACAAAAACATTCAGTACTTC,CSAGISGDYKNIQYF
.,TRBJ2-3,few,TRBV4-3,TGCGCCAGCAGCCAATATCAGACCGGGCCAAGTACGCAGTATTTT,CASSQYQTGPSTQYF
.,TRBJ2-7,.,TRBV2,TGTGCCAGCATGGAACAGGGAGGCCCCTACGAGCAGTACTTC,CASMEQGGPYEQYF
TRBD1,TRBJ1-6,.,TRBV12-3/TRBV12-4,TGTGCCAGCAGTTTAGGGGGACAGGGAGGGTCACCCCTCCACTTT,CASSLGGQGGSPLHF
.,TRBJ2-1,few,TRBV12-3/TRBV12-4,TGTGCCAGCAGGTTCGGGACGGTTTACAATGAGCAGTTCTTC,CASRFGTVYNEQFF
TRBD1,TRBJ1-4,few,TRBV15,TGTGCCACCAGAATCGGGACAGGGGAAAAACTGTTTTTT,CATRIGTGEKLFF
.,TRBJ1-2,.,TRBV7-2,TGTGCCGGCAGCTTAGCGCTCACAGGCCAGTATGGCTACACCTTC,CAGSLALTGQYGYTF
TRBD2,TRBJ2-3,.,TRBV6-5,TGTGCCAGCAGTTGGGGGGGGAAAGATACGCAGTATTTT,CASSWGGKDTQYF
TRBD1,TRBJ2-7,.,TRBV5-1,TGCGCCAGCAGCACGGGACAGGGTTCGAGTGAGCAGTACTTC,CASSTGQGSSEQYF
.,TRBJ2-5,few,TRBV4-3,TGCGCCAGCAGCCAAGATAGGTCTAGGGGAGAGACCCAGTACTTC,CASSQDRSRGETQYF
.,TRBJ1-4,once,TRBV7-9,TGTGCCAGCAGCTTCGGGGCAGATGAAAAACTGTTTTTT,CASSFGADEKLFF
.,TRBJ1-2,.,TRBV19,TGTGCCAGTATCGGAGGGGCAAGGGGCTACACCTTC,CASIGGARGYTF
.,TRBJ2-7,.,TRBV7-2,TGTGCCAGCAGCTTAGTGGGGCTCCTAAGGGGGGAGCAGTACTTC,CASSLVGLLRGEQYF
.,TRBJ1-2,.,TRBV12-3/TRBV12-4,TGTGCCAACGCCGGGGGCAGTAGGGTGAAAGGCTACACCTTC,CANAGGSRVKGYTF
TRBD2,TRBJ2-5,few,TRBV6-2/TRBV6-3,TGTGCCAGCAGTTACACCGAACCGGGACTAGAACAAGAGACCCAGTACTTC,CASSYTEPGLEQETQYF
TRBD1,TRBJ1-6,few,TRBV2,TGTGCCAGCAGCCCCGGGACAGATAATTCACCCCTCCACTTT,CASSPGTDNSPLHF
TRBD1,TRBJ1-6,.,TRBV3-1,TGTGCCAGCAGCCTTCTACGGGGGACAGATAATTCACCCCTCCACTTT,CASSLLRGTDNSPLHF
.,TRBJ2-7,few,TRBV15,TGTGCCACCAGACAGGACGGCCGGTACGAGCAGTACTTC,CATRQDGRYEQYF
.,TRBJ1-2,few,TRBV4-1,TGCGCCAGCAGCCACCCTCCGGCGGGGGCTGGCTACACCTTC,CASSHPPAGAGYTF
.,TRBJ2-1,few,TRBV5-1,TGCGCCAGCAGCTATGACAGAACCTACAATGAGCAGTTCTTC,CASSYDRTYNEQFF
.,TRBJ1-1,.,TRBV20-1,TGCAGTGCTAAAGACCCCCCAGACACTGAAGCTTTCTTT,CSAKDPPDTEAFF
.,TRBJ1-2,.,TRBV10-1,TGCGCCAGCAGTGAGTCGACTCTGGTTGGCTACACCTTC,CASSESTLVGYTF
.,TRBJ1-4,.,TRBV6-5,TGTGCCAGCGCTCCGGGTCCCCCGGGGGAAAAACTGTTTTTT,CASAPGPPGEKLFF
TRBD1,TRBJ1-1,.,TRBV20-1,TGCAGTGCTAGTCACGGACAGGAAGTGTATGGCACTGAAGCTTTCTTT,CSASHGQEVYGTEAFF
.,TRBJ1-5,few,TRBV27,TGTGCCAGCAGTTTAAATAGCATGGGGAGGGGTCAGCCCCAGCATTTT,CASSLNSMGRGQPQHF
.,TRBJ1-4,.,TRBV7-2,TGTGCCAGCAGCTCCTGGGATGAAAAACTGTTTTTT,CASSSWDEKLFF
.,TRBJ2-7,.,TRBV28,TGTGCCAGCAGTCACCGGAGGACGTCAGGGGGGATGTACGAGCAGTACTTC,CASSHRRTSGGMYEQYF
.,TRBJ2-3,.,TRBV19,TGTGCCAGTAGTATTGCAGGGGCAGATACAGATACGCAGTATTTT,CASSIAGADTDTQYF
.,TRBJ1-4,.,TRBV4-2,TGTGCCAGCAGCCAAGTAACGGATACAACTAATGAAAAACTGTTTTTT,CASSQVTDTTNEKLFF
.,TRBJ2-3,few,TRBV11-2,TGTGCCAGCAGCCCACGCTTGGAGGCAGATACGCAGTATTTT,CASSPRLEADTQYF
.,TRBJ2-1,.,TRBV24-1,TGTGCCACCAGTGATCTCCCAGGACAGGGAGGGGACAATGAGCAGTTCTTC,CATSDLPGQGGDNEQFF